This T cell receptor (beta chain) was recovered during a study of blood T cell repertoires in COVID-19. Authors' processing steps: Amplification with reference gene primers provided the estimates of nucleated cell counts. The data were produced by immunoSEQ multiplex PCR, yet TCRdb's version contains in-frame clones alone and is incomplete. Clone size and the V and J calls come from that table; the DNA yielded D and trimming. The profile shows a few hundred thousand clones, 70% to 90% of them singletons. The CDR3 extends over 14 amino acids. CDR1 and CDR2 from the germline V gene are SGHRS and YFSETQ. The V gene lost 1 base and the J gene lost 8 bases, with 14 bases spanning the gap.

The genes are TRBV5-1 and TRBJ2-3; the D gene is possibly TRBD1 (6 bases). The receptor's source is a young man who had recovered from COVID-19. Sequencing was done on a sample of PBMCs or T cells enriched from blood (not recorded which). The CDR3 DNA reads TGCGCCAGCAGCTTGTTGGGGGCCCCCGGTACGCAGTATTTT. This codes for CASSLLGAPGTQYF.